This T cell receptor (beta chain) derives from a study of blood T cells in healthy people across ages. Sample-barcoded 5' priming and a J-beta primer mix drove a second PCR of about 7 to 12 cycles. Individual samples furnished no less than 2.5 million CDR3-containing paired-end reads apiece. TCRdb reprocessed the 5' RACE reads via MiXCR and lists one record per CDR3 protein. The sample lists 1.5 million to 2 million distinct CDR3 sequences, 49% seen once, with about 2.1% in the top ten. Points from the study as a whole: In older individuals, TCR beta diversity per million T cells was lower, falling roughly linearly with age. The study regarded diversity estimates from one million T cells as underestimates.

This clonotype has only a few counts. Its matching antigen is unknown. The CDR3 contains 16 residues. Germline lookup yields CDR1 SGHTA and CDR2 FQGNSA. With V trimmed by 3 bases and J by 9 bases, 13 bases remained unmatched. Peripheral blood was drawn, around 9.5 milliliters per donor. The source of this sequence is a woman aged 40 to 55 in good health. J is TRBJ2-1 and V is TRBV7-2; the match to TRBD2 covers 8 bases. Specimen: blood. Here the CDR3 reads CASSLGTGGLSFEQFF. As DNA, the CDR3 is TGTGCCAGCAGCTTGGGAACGGGGGGGCTTAGTTTTGAGCAGTTCTTC.